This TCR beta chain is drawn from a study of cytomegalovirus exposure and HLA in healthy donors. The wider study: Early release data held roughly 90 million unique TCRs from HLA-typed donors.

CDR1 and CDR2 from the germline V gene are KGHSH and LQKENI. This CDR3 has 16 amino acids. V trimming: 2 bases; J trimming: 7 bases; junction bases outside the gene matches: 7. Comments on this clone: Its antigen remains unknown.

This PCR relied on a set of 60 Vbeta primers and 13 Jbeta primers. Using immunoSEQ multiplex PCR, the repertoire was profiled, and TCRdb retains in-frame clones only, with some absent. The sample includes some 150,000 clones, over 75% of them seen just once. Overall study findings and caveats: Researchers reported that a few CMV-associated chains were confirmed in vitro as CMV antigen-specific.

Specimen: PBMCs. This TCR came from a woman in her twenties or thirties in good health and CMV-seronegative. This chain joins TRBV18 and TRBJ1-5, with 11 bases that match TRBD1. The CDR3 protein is CASSPDWDRGRQPQHF. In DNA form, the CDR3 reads TGTGCCAGCTCACCAGACTGGGACAGGGGGAGACAGCCCCAGCATTTT.